This T cell receptor (beta chain) was observed in a study of cytomegalovirus exposure and HLA in healthy donors. The CDR3 totals 15 residues. V lost 1 base and J lost 1, with 5 bases in between. The germline V gene has CDR1 MNHNS and CDR2 SASEGT. 60 Vbeta and 13 Jbeta primers were used in PCR. Only in-frame clones appear in the TCRdb table, and some are missing; sequencing was by immunoSEQ multiplex PCR. This table holds some 130,000 clones, approximately 62% found once. This clone was counted only a few times. The sequence came from a human donor in good health. J is TRBJ2-6 and V is TRBV6-1; TRBD1 might be the D (5 bases). Source material: PBMCs. The CDR3 sequence: CASSEEGSGANVLTF. CDR3 nucleotide sequence: TGTGCCAGCAGTGAAGAGGGGTCTGGGGCCAACGTCCTGACTTTC.